This T cell receptor (beta chain) was recorded in a study of T cells in Graves' hyperthyroidism and ophthalmopathy. Broader study findings: For ophthalmopathy, model prediction preceded onset by a median about 6 months.

This clonotype was counted at least ten times. The antigen remains undetermined. The CDR3 totals 11 residues. Germline CDR1 and CDR2: MNHNS and SASEGT. V lost 6 bases and J 4 bases, leaving 7 bases between the germline ends. TCR beta CDR3 regions were amplified from RNA transcripts. The study used the HTBI primer set for a first-round RT-PCR of the TCR CDR3. TCRdb ran MiXCR on the multiplex PCR reads and lists one entry per CDR3 protein. The repertoire holds roughly 170,000 distinct CDR3 sequences, with around 15% as singletons. This TCR was recovered from a woman between 45 and 65 years old with Graves' hyperthyroidism. The specimen sequenced was blood. The genes are TRBV6-1 and TRBJ2-7; TRBD2 might be the D (6 bases). The CDR3 is CASRGLYEQYF. CDR3 DNA sequence: TGTGCCAGCAGGGGACTTTACGAGCAGTACTTC.